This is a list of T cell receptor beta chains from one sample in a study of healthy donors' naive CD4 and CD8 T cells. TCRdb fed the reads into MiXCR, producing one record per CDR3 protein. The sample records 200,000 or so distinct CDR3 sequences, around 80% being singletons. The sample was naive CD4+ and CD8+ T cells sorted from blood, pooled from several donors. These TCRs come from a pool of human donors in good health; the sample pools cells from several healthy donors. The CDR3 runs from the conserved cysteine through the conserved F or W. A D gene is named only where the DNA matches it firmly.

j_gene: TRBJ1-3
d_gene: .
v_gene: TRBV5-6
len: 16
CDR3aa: CASSLLDGNSGNTIYF
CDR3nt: TGTGCCAGCAGCTTACTGGACGGAAACTCTGGAAACACCATATATTTT

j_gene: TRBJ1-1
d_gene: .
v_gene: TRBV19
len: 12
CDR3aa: CASGTGVTEAFF
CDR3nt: TGTGCCAGTGGTACGGGGGTGACTGAAGCTTTCTTT

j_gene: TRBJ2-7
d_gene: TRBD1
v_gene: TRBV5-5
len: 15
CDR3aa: CASSARDRVGYEQYF
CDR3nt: TGTGCCAGCAGCGCCCGGGACAGGGTGGGCTACGAGCAGTACTTC

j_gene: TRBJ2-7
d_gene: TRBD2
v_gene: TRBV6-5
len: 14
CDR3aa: CASSQTSGRGEQYF
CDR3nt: TGTGCCAGCAGTCAGACTAGCGGGAGAGGCGAGCAGTACTTC

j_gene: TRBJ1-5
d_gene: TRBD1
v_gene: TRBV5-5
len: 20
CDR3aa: CASSYYYPGQGLSRNQPQHF
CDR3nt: TGTGCCAGCAGCTACTATTACCCGGGACAGGGGCTGTCGCGCAATCAGCCCCAGCATTTT

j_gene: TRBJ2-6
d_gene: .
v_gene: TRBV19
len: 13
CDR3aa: CASTSSLANVLTF
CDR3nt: TGTGCCAGTACCTCCTCTTTGGCCAACGTCCTGACTTTC

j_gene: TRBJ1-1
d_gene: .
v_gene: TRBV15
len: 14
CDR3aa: CATSRRTGLSEAFF
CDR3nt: TGTGCCACCAGCAGGCGAACAGGGCTAAGTGAAGCTTTCTTT

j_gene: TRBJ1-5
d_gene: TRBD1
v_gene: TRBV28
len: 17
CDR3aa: CASRHRTGGVGNQPQHF
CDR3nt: TGTGCCAGCAGACACCGGACAGGGGGCGTCGGCAATCAGCCCCAGCATTTT

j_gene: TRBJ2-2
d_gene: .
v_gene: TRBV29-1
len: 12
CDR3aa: CSALRGTGELFF
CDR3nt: TGCAGCGCTCTAAGAGGCACCGGGGAGCTGTTTTTT

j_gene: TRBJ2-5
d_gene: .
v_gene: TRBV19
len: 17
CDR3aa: CANISAFPRAELETQYF
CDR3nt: TGTGCCAACATCTCAGCTTTTCCGCGGGCAGAGCTGGAGACCCAGTACTTC